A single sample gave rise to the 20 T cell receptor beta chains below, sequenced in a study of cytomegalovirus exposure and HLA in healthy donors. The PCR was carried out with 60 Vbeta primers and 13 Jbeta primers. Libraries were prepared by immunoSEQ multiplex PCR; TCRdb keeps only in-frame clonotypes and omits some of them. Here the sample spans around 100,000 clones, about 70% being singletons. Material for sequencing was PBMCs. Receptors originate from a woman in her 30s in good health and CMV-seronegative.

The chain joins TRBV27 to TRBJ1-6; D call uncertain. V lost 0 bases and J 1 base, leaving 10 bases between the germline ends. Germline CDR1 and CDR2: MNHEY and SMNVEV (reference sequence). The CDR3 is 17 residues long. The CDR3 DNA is TGTGCCAGCAGTTTATCTCGGGGTAAATCCTATAATTCACCCCTCCACTTT. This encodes CASSLSRGKSYNSPLHF.

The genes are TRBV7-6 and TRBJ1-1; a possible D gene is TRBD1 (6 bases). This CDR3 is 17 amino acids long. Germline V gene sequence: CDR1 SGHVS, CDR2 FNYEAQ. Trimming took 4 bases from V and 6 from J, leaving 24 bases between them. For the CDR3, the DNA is TGTGCCAGCAGCTCCCTCCCAGCAGGGGTGATGGGGCCTGAAGCTTTCTTT. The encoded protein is CASSSLPAGVMGPEAFF.

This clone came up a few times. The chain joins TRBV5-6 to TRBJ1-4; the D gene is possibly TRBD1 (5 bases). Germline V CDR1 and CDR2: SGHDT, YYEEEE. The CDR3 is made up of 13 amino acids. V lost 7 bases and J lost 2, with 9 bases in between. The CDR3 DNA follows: TGTGCCAGCGGCCGGGGGACTAATGAAAAACTGTTTTTT. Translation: CASGRGTNEKLFF.

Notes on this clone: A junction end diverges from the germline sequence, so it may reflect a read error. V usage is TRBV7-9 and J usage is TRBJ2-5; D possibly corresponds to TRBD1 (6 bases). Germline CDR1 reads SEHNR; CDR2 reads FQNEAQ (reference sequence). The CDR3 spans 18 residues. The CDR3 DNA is TGTTCCAGCAGCTCTATAACTGGACAGCTAACGTACCAAGAGACCCAGTACTTC. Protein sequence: CSSSSITGQLTYQETQYF.

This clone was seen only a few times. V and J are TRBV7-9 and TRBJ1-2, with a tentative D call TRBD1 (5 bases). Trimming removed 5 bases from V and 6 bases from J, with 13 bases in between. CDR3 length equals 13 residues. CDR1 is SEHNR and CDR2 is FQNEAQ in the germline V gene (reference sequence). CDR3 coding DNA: TGTGCCAGCAGCCACAAGGGGAGGGATGGCTACACCTTC. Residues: CASSHKGRDGYTF. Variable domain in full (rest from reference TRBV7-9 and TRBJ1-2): DTGVSQNPRHKITKRGQNVTFRCDPISEHNRLYWYRQTLGQGPEFLTYFQNEAQLEKSRLLSDRFSAERPKGSFSTLEIQRTEQGDSAMYLCASSHKGRDGYTFGSGTRLTVV.

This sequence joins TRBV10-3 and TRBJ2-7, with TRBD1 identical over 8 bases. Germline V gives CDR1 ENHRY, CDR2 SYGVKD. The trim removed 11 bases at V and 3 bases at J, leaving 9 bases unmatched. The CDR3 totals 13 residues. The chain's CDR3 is CASGQGAIYEQYF. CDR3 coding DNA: TGTGCCTCGGGGCAGGGGGCAATCTACGAGCAGTACTTC.

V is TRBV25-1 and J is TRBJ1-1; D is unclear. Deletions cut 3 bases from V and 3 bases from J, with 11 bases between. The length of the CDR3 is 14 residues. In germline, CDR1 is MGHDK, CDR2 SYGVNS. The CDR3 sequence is CASSDPAADTEAFF. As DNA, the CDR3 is TGTGCCAGCAGTGACCCCGCAGCGGACACTGAAGCTTTCTTT.

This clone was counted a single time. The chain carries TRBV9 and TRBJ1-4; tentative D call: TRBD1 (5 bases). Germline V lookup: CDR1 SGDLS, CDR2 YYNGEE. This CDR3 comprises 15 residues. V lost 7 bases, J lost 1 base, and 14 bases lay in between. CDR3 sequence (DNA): TGTGCCAGCGCTGGAGGGGCCGGAACTAATGAAAAACTGTTTTTT. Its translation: CASAGGAGTNEKLFF.

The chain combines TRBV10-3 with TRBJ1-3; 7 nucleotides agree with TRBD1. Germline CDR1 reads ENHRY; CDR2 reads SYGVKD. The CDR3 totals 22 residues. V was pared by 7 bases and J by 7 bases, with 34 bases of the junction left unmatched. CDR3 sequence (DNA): TGTGCCATCAATCCAGATGGTCGAGGTGGCGAACAGGGGCGTCCCGCGAGCAACACCATATATTTT. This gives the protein CAINPDGRGGEQGRPASNTIYF.

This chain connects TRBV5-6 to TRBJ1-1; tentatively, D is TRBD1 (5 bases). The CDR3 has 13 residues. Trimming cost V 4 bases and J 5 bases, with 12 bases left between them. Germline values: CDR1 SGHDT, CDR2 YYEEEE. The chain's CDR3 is CASSPVGGTEAFF. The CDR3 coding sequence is TGTGCCAGCAGCCCGGTGGGGGGGACTGAAGCTTTCTTT.

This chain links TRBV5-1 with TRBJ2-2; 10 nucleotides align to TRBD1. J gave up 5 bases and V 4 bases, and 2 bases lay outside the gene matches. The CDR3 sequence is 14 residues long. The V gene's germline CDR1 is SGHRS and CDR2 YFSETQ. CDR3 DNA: TGCGCCAGCAGCGGACAGGGGGGGACCGGGGAGCTGTTTTTT. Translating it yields CASSGQGGTGELFF.

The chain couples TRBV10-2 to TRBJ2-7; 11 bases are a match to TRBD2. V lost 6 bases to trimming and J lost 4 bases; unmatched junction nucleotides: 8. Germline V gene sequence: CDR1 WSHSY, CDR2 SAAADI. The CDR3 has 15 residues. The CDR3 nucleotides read TGCGCCAGCAGAGATACGACTAGCGGGAAGTACGAGCAGTACTTC. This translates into CASRDTTSGKYEQYF.

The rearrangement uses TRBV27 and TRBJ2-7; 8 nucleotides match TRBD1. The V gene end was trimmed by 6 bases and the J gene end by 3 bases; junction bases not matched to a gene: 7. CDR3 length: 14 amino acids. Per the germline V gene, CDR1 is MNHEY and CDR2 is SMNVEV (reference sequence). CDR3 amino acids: CASRAGGVGYEQYF. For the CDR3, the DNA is TGTGCCAGCAGGGCAGGGGGCGTGGGCTACGAGCAGTACTTC.

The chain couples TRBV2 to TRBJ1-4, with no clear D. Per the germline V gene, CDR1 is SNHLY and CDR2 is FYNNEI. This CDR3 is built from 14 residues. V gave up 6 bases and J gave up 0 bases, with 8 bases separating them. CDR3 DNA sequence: TGTGCCAGCAGGGCTGAAACAACTAATGAAAAACTGTTTTTT. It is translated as CASRAETTNEKLFF.

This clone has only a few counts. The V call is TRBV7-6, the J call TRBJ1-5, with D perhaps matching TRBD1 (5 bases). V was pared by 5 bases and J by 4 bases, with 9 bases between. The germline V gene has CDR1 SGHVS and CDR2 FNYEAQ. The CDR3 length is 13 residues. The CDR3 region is CASSRDRNQPQHF. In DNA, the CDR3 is TGTGCCAGCAGCCGAGACAGAAATCAGCCCCAGCATTTT.

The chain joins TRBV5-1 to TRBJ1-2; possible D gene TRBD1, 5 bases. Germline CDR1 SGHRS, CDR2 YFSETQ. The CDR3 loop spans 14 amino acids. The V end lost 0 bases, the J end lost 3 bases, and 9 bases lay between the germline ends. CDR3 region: CASSLVPGDYGYTF. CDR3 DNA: TGCGCCAGCAGCTTGGTACCGGGGGACTATGGCTACACCTTC.

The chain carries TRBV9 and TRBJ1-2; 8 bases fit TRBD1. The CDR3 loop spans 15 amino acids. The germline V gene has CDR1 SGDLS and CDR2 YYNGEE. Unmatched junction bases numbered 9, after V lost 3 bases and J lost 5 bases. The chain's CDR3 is CASSARQGTSYGYTF. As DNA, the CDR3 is TGTGCCAGCAGCGCGAGACAGGGGACCTCTTATGGCTACACCTTC.

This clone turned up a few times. CDR3 nucleotides: TGTGCCAGCACCCGACAGGGGGCAAATGAAGCTTTCTTT. Amino acid sequence: CASTRQGANEAFF. This chain uses TRBV25-1 with TRBJ1-1; 10 bases line up with TRBD1. This CDR3 comprises 13 residues. V gave up 7 bases and J gave up 7 bases; unmatched junction bases: 6. CDR1 MGHDK and CDR2 SYGVNS come from the germline V gene.

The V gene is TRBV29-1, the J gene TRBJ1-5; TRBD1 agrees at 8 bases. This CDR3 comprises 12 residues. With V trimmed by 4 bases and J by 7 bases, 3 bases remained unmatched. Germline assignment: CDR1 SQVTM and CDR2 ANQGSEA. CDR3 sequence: CSVAGGGQPQHF. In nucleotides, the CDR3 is TGCAGCGTTGCAGGGGGCGGCCAGCCCCAGCATTTT.

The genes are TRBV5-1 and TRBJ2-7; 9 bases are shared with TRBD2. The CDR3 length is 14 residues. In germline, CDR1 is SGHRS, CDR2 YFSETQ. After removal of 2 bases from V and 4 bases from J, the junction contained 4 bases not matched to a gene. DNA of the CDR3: TGCGCCAGCAGCTTCAATAGCGGGAGTTACGAGCAGTACTTC. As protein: CASSFNSGSYEQYF.